The rows below give T cell receptor beta chains drawn from one sample of a study of blood T cell repertoires in COVID-19. Libraries were prepared by immunoSEQ multiplex PCR; TCRdb keeps only in-frame clonotypes and omits some of them. The sample contains about 50,000 clones, roughly 84% of which appear only once. Input material: peripheral blood. The receptors were sampled from a human donor in a cohort sampled during active COVID-19. Both conserved end residues are part of each CDR3. A D gene is named only where the DNA matches it firmly. The listing skips clone size in some rows; elsewhere it reads once, few, many or a size class.

j_call d_call cdr3_length clone_size v_call cdr3_nt cdr3_aa
TRBJ2-3 . 15 . TRBV5-6 TGTGCCAGCAGCTTGCGAAAACTAGGCACAGATACGCAGTATTTT CASSLRKLGTDTQYF
TRBJ1-3 TRBD1 14 . TRBV7-9 TGTGCCAGCAGCTTAAGGGACAGGGGAAACACCATATATTTT CASSLRDRGNTIYF
TRBJ1-2 . 15 . TRBV4-3 TGCGCCAGCAGAGAGGGGTTACAGGGCATCTATGGCTACACCTTC CASREGLQGIYGYTF
TRBJ1-2 . 14 . TRBV7-2 TGTGCCAGCAGCTCCCTTCAAGGGAGGGGTGGCTACACCTTC CASSSLQGRGGYTF
TRBJ2-7 TRBD1 14 . TRBV18 TGTGCCAGCTCAAGTACCGACAGGGCGATCGAGCAGTACTTC CASSSTDRAIEQYF
TRBJ2-7 . 13 . TRBV12-3/TRBV12-4 TGTGCCAGCAGTTTGGGCGGCGGGTACGAGCAGTACTTC CASSLGGGYEQYF
TRBJ2-2 . 15 . TRBV30 TGTGCCTGGAGTGCCAATAAGAGTCCCACCGGGGAGCTGTTTTTT CAWSANKSPTGELFF
TRBJ2-1 TRBD2 16 . TRBV28 TGTGCCAGCAGCCGGGGGGGGGACACCCTAAACAATGAGCAGTTCTTC CASSRGGDTLNNEQFF
TRBJ2-1 . 14 few TRBV5-4 TGTGCCAGCAGCGGGGAGCGCTCCTACAATGAGCAGTTCTTC CASSGERSYNEQFF
TRBJ2-2 . 16 . TRBV6-6 TGTGCCAGCACTGAGTTGGGCGGGGTGATGACCGGGGAGCTGTTTTTT CASTELGGVMTGELFF
TRBJ2-7 . 14 . TRBV5-1 TGCGCCAGCAGCTTGGATCCACAGACCTACGAGCAGTACTTC CASSLDPQTYEQYF
TRBJ1-4 . 14 . TRBV28 TGTGCCAGCAGTTTAGGGCAGCTGAATGAAAAACTGTTTTTT CASSLGQLNEKLFF
TRBJ2-2 TRBD2 16 . TRBV18 TGTGCCAGCTCACGGACTAGCGGGAGTCACACCGGGGAGCTGTTTTTT CASSRTSGSHTGELFF
TRBJ2-1 . 13 . TRBV30 TGTGCCTGGAGTCAGGGCGCACACAATGAGCAGTTCTTC CAWSQGAHNEQFF
TRBJ2-7 TRBD1 15 once TRBV5-8 TGTGCCAGCACCTTGGGGCAGGGGGCCCCCTACGAGCAGTACTTC CASTLGQGAPYEQYF
TRBJ1-4 . 15 . TRBV11-2 TGTGCCAGCAGTCTCCTTGGGCAGGGGAGCGAAAAACTGTTTTTT CASSLLGQGSEKLFF
TRBJ2-1 TRBD2 18 . TRBV3-1/TRBV3-2 TGTGCCAGCAGCCAAGATACTAGCGGGAGGGCCCCCTACAATGAGCAGTTCTTC CASSQDTSGRAPYNEQFF
TRBJ1-5 . 14 few TRBV19 TGTGCCAGTAGTGAGCCCTATGTCAATCAGCCCCAGCATTTT CASSEPYVNQPQHF
TRBJ2-2 TRBD2 16 . TRBV11-2 TGTGCCAGCAGACCCTTCGGGGGGGAGGTCACCGGGGAGCTGTTTTTT CASRPFGGEVTGELFF